This T cell receptor (beta chain) was identified during a study of neoadjuvant nivolumab and ipilimumab in lung cancer. The CDR3 runs 17 residues. V lost 0 bases to trimming and J lost 7 bases, with 20 bases between them. Germline V lookup: CDR1 LGHNA, CDR2 YNFKEQ. Sequencing used immunoSEQ multiplex PCR; TCRdb keeps in-frame clones, though not all of them. The table includes roughly 30,000 clones, 90% detected once. The clonotype originates from an adult with non-small cell lung cancer. The sequencing used peripheral blood, collected after neoadjuvant nivolumab, alone or with ipilimumab, at or shortly before surgery. The chain uses TRBV4-2 and TRBJ2-3, with D possibly being TRBD2 (5 bases). CDR3 amino acids: CASSQEVTRSPPNTQYF. CDR3 DNA sequence: TGTGCCAGCAGCCAAGAAGTAACTAGGTCCCCCCCTAATACGCAGTATTTT.